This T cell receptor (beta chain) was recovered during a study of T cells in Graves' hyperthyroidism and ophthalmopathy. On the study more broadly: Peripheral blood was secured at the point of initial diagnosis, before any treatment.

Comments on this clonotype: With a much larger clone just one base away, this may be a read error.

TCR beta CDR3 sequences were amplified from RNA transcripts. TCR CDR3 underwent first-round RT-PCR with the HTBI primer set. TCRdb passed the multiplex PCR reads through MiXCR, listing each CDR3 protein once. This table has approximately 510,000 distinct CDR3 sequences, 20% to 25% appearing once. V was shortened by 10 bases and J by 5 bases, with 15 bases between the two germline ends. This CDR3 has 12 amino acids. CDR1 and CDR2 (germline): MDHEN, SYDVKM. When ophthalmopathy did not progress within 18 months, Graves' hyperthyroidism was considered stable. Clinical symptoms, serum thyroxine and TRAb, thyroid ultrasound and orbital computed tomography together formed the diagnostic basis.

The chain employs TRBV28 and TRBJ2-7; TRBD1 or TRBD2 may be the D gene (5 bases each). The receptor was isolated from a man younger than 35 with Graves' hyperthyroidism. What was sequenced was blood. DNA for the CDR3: TGTGCCATAAAGGAACGAGGGGACGAGCAGTACGTC. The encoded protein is CAIKERGDEQYV.